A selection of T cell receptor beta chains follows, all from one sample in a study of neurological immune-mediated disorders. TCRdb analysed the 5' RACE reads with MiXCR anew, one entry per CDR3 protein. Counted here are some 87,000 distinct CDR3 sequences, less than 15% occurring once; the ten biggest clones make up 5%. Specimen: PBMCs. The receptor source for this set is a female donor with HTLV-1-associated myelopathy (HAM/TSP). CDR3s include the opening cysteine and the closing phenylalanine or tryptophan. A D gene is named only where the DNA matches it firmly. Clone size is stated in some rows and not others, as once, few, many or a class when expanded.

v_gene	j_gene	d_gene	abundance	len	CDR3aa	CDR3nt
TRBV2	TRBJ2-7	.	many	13	CASSRTGSYEQYF	TGTGCCAGCAGCAGGACGGGCTCCTACGAGCAGTACTTC
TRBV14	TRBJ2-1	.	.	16	CASSQERGASYNEQFF	TGTGCCAGCAGCCAAGAAAGGGGGGCCTCCTACAATGAGCAGTTCTTC
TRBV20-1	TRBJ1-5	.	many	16	CSAPTPESLSGQPQHF	TGCAGTGCTCCGACCCCCGAGTCACTCTCCGGTCAGCCCCAGCATTTT
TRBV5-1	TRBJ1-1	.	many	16	CASSLGQGPMNTEAFF	TGCGCCAGCAGCTTGGGCCAGGGTCCCATGAACACTGAAGCTTTCTTT
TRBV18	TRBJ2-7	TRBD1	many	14	CASRFTGGIDEQYF	TGTGCCAGCCGATTTACAGGGGGCATCGACGAGCAGTACTTC
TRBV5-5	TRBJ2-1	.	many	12	CASSIAPGAGFF	TGTGCCAGCAGCATAGCTCCAGGGGCTGGCTTCTTC
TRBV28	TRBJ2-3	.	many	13	CASSTPSTDTQYF	TGTGCCAGCAGTACTCCTTCCACAGATACGCAGTATTTT
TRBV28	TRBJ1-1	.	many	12	CASRQGTLEAFF	TGTGCCAGCAGACAAGGAACGCTTGAAGCTTTCTTT
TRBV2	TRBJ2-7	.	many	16	CASSARDPRVPYEQYF	TGTGCCAGCAGTGCCCGGGACCCCCGTGTCCCCTACGAGCAGTACTTC
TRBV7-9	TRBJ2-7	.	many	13	CASSLVSGRPAYF	TGTGCCAGCAGCTTAGTTTCAGGAAGACCGGCGTACTTC
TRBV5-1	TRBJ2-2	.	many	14	CASSLSGSGGELFF	TGCGCCAGCAGCTTGTCAGGGTCTGGCGGGGAGCTGTTTTTT
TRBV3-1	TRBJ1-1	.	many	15	CASSQDPGGRTEAFF	TGTGCCAGCAGCCAAGATCCGGGGGGCCGGACTGAAGCTTTCTTT
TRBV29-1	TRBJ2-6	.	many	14	CSVTQDSGANVLTF	TGCAGCGTTACACAGGACTCTGGGGCCAACGTCCTGACTTTC
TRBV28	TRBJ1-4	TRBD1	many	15	CASSLYSRDSRKLFF	TGTGCCAGCAGTCTCTACTCCCGGGACAGTCGAAAACTGTTTTTT
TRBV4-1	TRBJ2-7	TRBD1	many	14	CASSDRGLHYEQYF	TGCGCCAGCAGCGACAGGGGGTTGCACTACGAGCAGTACTTC
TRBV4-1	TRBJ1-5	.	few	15	CASSQGAAFLQPQHF	TGCGCCAGCAGCCAAGGGGCCGCTTTTTTGCAGCCCCAGCATTTT
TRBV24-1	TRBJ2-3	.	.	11	CSSSRFDTRYF	TGTTCCTCCAGCCGTTTTGATACGCGGTATTTT
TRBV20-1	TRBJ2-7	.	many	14	CSARGDRYPYEQYF	TGCAGTGCTAGAGGTGACAGGTACCCCTACGAGCAGTACTTC
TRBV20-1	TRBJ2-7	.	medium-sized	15	CSAPISRVITWEQYF	TGCAGTGCCCCGATATCCAGGGTAATAACCTGGGAGCAGTACTTC
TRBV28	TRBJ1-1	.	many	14	CASTAPHRVTEAFF	TGTGCCAGCACCGCACCTCATCGGGTAACTGAAGCTTTCTTT
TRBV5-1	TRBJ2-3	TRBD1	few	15	CASSLRGQGTDTQYF	TGCGCCAGCAGCTTGAGGGGGCAGGGGACAGATACGCAGTATTTT
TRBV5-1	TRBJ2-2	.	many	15	CASSLGTGNTGELFF	TGCGCCAGCAGCTTGGGTACGGGAAACACCGGGGAGCTGTTTTTT
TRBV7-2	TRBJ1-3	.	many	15	CASSLGGGWANTIYF	TGTGCCAGCAGCTTAGGGGGAGGGTGGGCAAACACCATATATTTT
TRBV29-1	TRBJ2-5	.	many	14	CSAGETYPQETQYF	TGCAGCGCAGGGGAGACTTATCCCCAAGAGACCCAGTACTTC
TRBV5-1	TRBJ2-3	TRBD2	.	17	CASNWWTSGGHTDTQYF	TGCGCCAGCAACTGGTGGACTAGCGGGGGCCACACAGATACGCAGTATTTT
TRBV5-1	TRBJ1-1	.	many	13	CASNPPTNTEAFF	TGCGCCAGCAATCCCCCGACCAACACTGAAGCTTTCTTT
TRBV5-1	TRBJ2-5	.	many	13	CASSLEPPETQYF	TGCGCCAGCAGCTTGGAACCTCCAGAGACCCAGTACTTC
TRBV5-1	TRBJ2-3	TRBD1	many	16	CASSLTGQGFTDTQYF	TGCGCCAGCAGTCTAACGGGACAGGGGTTCACAGATACGCAGTATTTT
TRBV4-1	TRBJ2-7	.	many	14	CASSQGMLTYEQYF	TGCGCCAGCAGCCAAGGAATGCTAACCTACGAGCAGTACTTC
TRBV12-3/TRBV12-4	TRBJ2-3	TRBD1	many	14	CASSFPQGPDTQYF	TGTGCCAGCAGTTTCCCACAGGGGCCAGATACGCAGTATTTT
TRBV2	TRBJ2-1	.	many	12	CASSVPRNEQFF	TGTGCCAGCAGTGTCCCCCGCAATGAGCAGTTCTTC
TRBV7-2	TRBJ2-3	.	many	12	CASSAYIDTQYF	TGTGCCAGCAGCGCGTATATTGATACGCAGTATTTT
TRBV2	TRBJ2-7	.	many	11	CASKRAYEQYF	TGTGCCAGCAAGCGAGCTTACGAGCAGTACTTC
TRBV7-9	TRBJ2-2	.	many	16	CASSLDRFQNTGELFF	TGTGCCAGCAGCTTAGACAGATTTCAGAACACCGGGGAGCTGTTTTTT
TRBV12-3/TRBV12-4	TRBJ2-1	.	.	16	CASTFLSDREENEQFF	TGTGCCAGCACCTTCCTGAGCGACAGGGAGGAAAATGAGCAGTTCTTC
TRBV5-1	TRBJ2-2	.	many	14	CASAYTANTGELFF	TGCGCCAGCGCTTACACTGCGAACACCGGGGAGCTGTTTTTT
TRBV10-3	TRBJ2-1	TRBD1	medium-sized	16	CAISEGTGRSYNEQFF	TGTGCCATCAGTGAGGGGACAGGACGCTCCTACAATGAGCAGTTCTTC
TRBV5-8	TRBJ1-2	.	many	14	CASSFYTANYGYTF	TGTGCCAGCAGCTTTTACACGGCTAACTATGGCTACACCTTC
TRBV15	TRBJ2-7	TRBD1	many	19	CATSRTRQGGSNNGYEQYF	TGTGCCACCAGCAGGACCCGACAGGGGGGCTCAAATAACGGCTACGAGCAGTACTTC
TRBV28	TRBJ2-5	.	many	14	CASSPHQGKETQYF	TGTGCCAGCAGTCCTCACCAGGGGAAAGAGACCCAGTACTTC
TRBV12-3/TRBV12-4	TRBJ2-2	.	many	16	CASSPLGVQNTGELFF	TGTGCCAGCAGTCCCCTCGGGGTCCAGAACACCGGGGAGCTGTTTTTT
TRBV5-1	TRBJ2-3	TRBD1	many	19	CASSRFGQGIGGGTDTQYF	TGCGCCAGCAGCCGATTTGGACAGGGCATAGGGGGAGGCACAGATACGCAGTATTTT
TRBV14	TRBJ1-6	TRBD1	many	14	CASSLGQGTTPLHF	TGTGCCAGCAGCCTGGGACAGGGGACAACACCCCTCCACTTT
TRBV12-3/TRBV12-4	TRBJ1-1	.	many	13	CASKLLTVGEAFF	TGTGCCAGCAAACTGTTGACAGTGGGTGAAGCTTTCTTT
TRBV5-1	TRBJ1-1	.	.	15	CASSLDPTGNTEAFF	TGCGCCAGCAGCTTGGATCCTACAGGGAACACTGAAGCTTTCTTT
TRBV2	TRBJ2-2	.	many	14	CASSRDLNTGELFF	TGTGCCAGCAGTCGGGACTTAAACACCGGGGAGCTGTTTTTT
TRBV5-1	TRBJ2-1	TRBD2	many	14	CASSLAGTRYEQFF	TGCGCCAGCAGCTTGGCCGGGACTAGATATGAGCAGTTCTTC
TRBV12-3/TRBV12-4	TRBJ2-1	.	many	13	CASSPTGYNEQFF	TGTGCCAGCAGTCCGACTGGATACAATGAGCAGTTCTTC
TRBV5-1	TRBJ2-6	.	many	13	CASSFGGANVLTF	TGCGCCAGCAGCTTTGGAGGGGCCAACGTCCTGACTTTC
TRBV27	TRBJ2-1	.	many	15	CASSYKPGEYNEQFF	TGTGCCAGCAGTTATAAGCCAGGAGAATACAATGAGCAGTTCTTC
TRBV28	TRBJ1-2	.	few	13	CASTPRLSYGYTF	TGTGCCAGCACCCCTCGACTGTCCTATGGCTACACCTTC
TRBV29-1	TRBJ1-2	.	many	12	CSVEGQGNGYTF	TGCAGCGTTGAAGGGCAGGGAAATGGCTACACCTTC
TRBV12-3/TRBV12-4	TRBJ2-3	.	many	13	CASSPGFFDTQYF	TGTGCCAGCAGCCCGGGCTTTTTTGATACGCAGTATTTT